This TCR beta chain was identified during a study of blood T cell repertoires in COVID-19. Germline CDR1 and CDR2: SGDLS and YYNGEE. Trimming at V came to 4 bases and at J to 0 bases, leaving 6 bases not matched to a gene. The CDR3 is 15 residues long. The method was immunoSEQ multiplex PCR; TCRdb's version includes in-frame clones alone and lacks a portion of them. The sample lists about 120,000 clones, 70% to 85% occurring once. The sample taken for sequencing was peripheral blood. The source of this sequence is a man between 65 and 85 years old with active or convalescent COVID-19. The chain combines TRBV9 with TRBJ1-1; the match to TRBD1 covers 7 bases. CDR3 sequence: CASSPEGALNTEAFF. CDR3 bases: TGTGCCAGCAGCCCCGAGGGGGCTTTGAACACTGAAGCTTTCTTT.